This TCR beta chain appears in the sequencing data of a study of cytomegalovirus exposure and HLA in healthy donors (dated by TCRdb to about 2017). As for the study more broadly: According to an earlier analysis of 450 to 650 of the donors, 150 million to 200 million T cells yielded over 100 million unique TCR beta sequences and approximately 280 Gb of sequence data. In a later genetic analysis, genome-wide SNP genotypes for 398 of the 666 donors were used, and that subset was treated as a discovery cohort. Along with the 666-subject first cohort, a separate validation cohort of over a hundred different subjects was used. Of the roughly 410 genotyped donors, over 80% were placed in the genetic ancestry cluster associated with self-reported Caucasian donors. In an earlier analysis of 587 of the donors, high-throughput TCR beta sequencing was used to judge whether each TCR beta V gene segment behaved as functional or pseudogenic. The number of typed donors differed by locus: roughly 629-640 for A, B, C, DRB1 and DQB1; 522 for DQA1; 606 for DPA1; and some 430 for DPB1. HLA typing included class I and class II loci at four-digit resolution. Rather than drawing on any new phenotypic data, the later analysis identified candidate immune exposures from TCR beta sequences and the way those sequences occurred across donors. The study profiled the T cell repertoires of under 700 subjects by immunosequencing and related them to cytomegalovirus serostatus. An early release covering 550 to 700 HLA-typed donors comprised approximately 290 gigabases of sequencing data and approximately 80 million unique TCR sequences. The study combined high-throughput TCR immunosequencing, statistical association of individual TCRs with disease status, and machine learning to predict cytomegalovirus infection status. Every discovery cohort repertoire had been produced on one sequencing platform. Four or five DR-DQ haplotypes were treated as single units for association and clustering because of strong linkage in the cohort. The study aimed to test whether signatures of past pathogen exposure could be identified by cataloging public T cell receptors. Across about 370 genotyped donors of the cohort, an average of roughly 250,000 unique TCR beta nucleotide sequences per donor were sequenced, and 15% to 20% of those sequences were non-productive. To study patterns of TCR occurrence, a later analysis re-analyzed previously published TCR beta repertoires from 700 or so donors and added high-resolution HLA genotyping. Donor age, sex, ethnicity and CMV serostatus were compiled together with the repertoire data.

Reading from cysteine to phenylalanine, the CDR3 counts 15 amino acids. Of the read, only the CDR3 DNA is kept; its 45 bases are in frame from base 1. Libraries were constructed by the immunoSEQ multiplex PCR assay. The multiplex PCR relied on a mix of 60 forward primers for TCR Vbeta segments and 13 reverse primers for TCR Jbeta segments. The CDR3 region of rearranged TCR beta genes was amplified from genomic DNA by a multiplex PCR assay. Amplified TCR beta libraries were sequenced as 87-base-pair reads on the Illumina HiSeq System. Processing in the source paper ran as follows. In a later analysis, about 80 million unique TCR beta chains were counted across the approximately 640 repertoires, and roughly 11 million of these chains were shared by at least two donors. To remove PCR and sequencing errors, raw reads were error-corrected and collapsed into unique sequences using a nearest-neighbor algorithm that merged closely related sequences. V, D and J gene segments were assigned by aligning CDR3 sequences to IMGT reference sequences. For a sequence to be retained, a match of at least six nucleotides was required to both a V gene segment and a J gene segment. Rearrangements were called productive when the CDR3 lacked stop codons and stayed in frame with V and J; all others were non-productive. CDR3 was defined according to IMGT convention as the region running from the second conserved V-encoded cysteine to the conserved J-encoded phenylalanine. The earlier analysis of about 640 of the donors excluded any sequence lacking an unambiguous match to a single V gene segment. An earlier analysis of 450 to 650 of the donors called V segments functional above 56.7% productive rearrangements and segregating when the between-donor standard deviation exceeded 5%. A statistical classification framework was built for diagnosing cytomegalovirus status from the catalog of TCR beta chain sequences. In a later analysis, TCR nucleotide sequences were compared against IMGT/GENE-DB human TR gene sequences so that V and J genes could be assigned. The TCRdist pipeline was used in a later analysis to assign CDR3 sequences and most-parsimonious VDJ recombination scenarios. A later analysis defined each TCR beta chain by its CDR3 amino acid sequence plus V-gene family, and excluded reads lacking a unique V-gene family. In a later analysis, nearly 600 highly shared, low-generation-probability nucleotide sequences were removed to address suspected cross-contamination and a sequencing artifact. In a later analysis, a clonal expansion index for each public chain was calculated from normalized within-repertoire ranks of inferred template counts. In a later analysis, generation probabilities were computed using a VDJ recombination model fitted to out-of-frame rearrangements, and the results were checked against IGoR. In a later analysis, hypergeometric tests were used to score TCR-TCR, TCR-HLA and TCR-CMV co-occurrence, with a repertoire-size bias correction applied to TCR pairs. In a later analysis, false discovery rates were estimated by permuting HLA or CMV assignments 20 times. In a later analysis, co-occurring TCRs were grouped using DBSCAN, and TCRdist sequence similarity was added for clustering within HLA-allele-positive subsets. Repertoires with fewer than 30,000 or more than 120,000 public chains were left out of co-occurrence clustering, as were about five repertoires with anomalous nucleotide sharing. TCRdb took over this immuneACCESS table, retaining in-frame rearrangements with V and J assigned. Such tables are incomplete; in checked studies, under half of the missing clones stem from an unresolved V gene, and the remainder is unexplained. Clonal size and the V and J genes are those of that table, whereas D and trimming came from the DNA. In this sample the table shows some 150,000 clones, around 88% of which occur a single time. Under 0.95% of the sample is held by the ten biggest clonotypes.

The cohort comprised more than 550 healthy bone marrow donors. Cohort members were all nominally healthy when sampled, although unrecorded immune exposures were likely present. The donor tested CMV seronegative, placing the donor among the roughly 340 seronegative members of the cohort. Every donor gave a peripheral blood sample, and the peripheral blood mononuclear cells from that sample were used for TCR beta sequencing. Genomic DNA extraction from the blood cell samples was performed with the Qiagen DNeasy Blood Extraction Kit. Overall results and qualifications from the work: In this cohort, only TCR beta chains were sequenced, and detectable features were limited by the absence of alpha or paired-chain data. When HLA alleles, especially DR and DQ, strongly co-occurred, attributing TCR associations to individual alleles was difficult. Because some donors lacked HLA typing at each locus, the association tests relied only on the typed subset. Linkage disequilibrium might explain the correlated functional status among segregating V segments, but an unknown experimental factor could not be ruled out. Three of the identified cytomegalovirus-associated TCR beta chains were confirmed in vitro to be specific for cytomegalovirus antigens. A further reported finding was that TCR beta sequences accurately predicted the HLA-A and HLA-B alleles for most subjects in the first cohort. CMV serostatus was the only immune exposure information available for the cohort. According to a later analysis, most CMV-associated TCR beta chains appeared to be HLA-restricted, and the HLA associations seemed to be driven largely by CMV exposure. A total of fewer than 200 TCR beta chains were listed by the study as associated with cytomegalovirus. In a later genetic analysis, a missense DCLRE1C variant was associated with V-gene and J-gene trimming of TCR beta chains, and the association was replicated in an independent cohort. A later analysis associated around 16,000 TCR beta sequences with specific HLA alleles at a false discovery rate of 0.05. An earlier analysis of around 540 of the donors showed that most TCR beta V segments appeared in productive rearrangements either about 87% or about 30% of the time, which broadly matched IMGT annotations. Most TCR sequences were observed very rarely across donors, whereas some public TCRs were present in many individuals. According to a later analysis, parvovirus B19, influenza, CMV and Epstein-Barr virus appeared linked to several top co-occurrence clusters. Compared with equally common non-associated chains, HLA-associated TCR beta chains in a later analysis were more clonally expanded and had lower generation probabilities. The authors suggested that the approach could potentially be generalized to other disease states and immunological phenotypes. The sequencing pipeline was judged likely to have produced a cluster of highly shared sequence variants as a technical artifact. Some IMGT-functional V segments, including TRBV6-2 and TRBV6-3, could not be told apart with the 87-base-pair reads, so those segments were excluded. The presence/absence analyses assumed that sequencing depth was roughly uniform across donors, and that assumption may not be true. In both the original and validation cohorts, the classifier was reported to diagnose cytomegalovirus status with high specificity and sensitivity. Because counts were too low, about 15 rarely observed V segments, including chromosome 9 orphons, were left out of the earlier analysis of some 600 of the donors. In a later analysis, the rate of TCR association differed among HLA loci, with DRB1 alleles having the most associated TCRs and HLA-C alleles having the fewest. In a later genetic analysis, fewer N-insertions in productive TCRs were reported among donors in an Asian-associated ancestry cluster than the roughly 700-donor mean.

On this clone: Its antigen is not yet known. No base quality information exists; no much larger clone differs at one position.

This TCR came from a woman under 40 in good health and CMV-seronegative. The chain uses TRBV12-1 and TRBJ1-5; the table's TRBD1 call for D was not verified on the DNA. TRBV12-1 is an annotated pseudogene. Input material: PBMCs. The CDR3 here reads CASRGHRDSNQPQHF. The DNA reads TGTGCCAGCAGGGGCCACAGGGATAGCAATCAGCCCCAGCATTTT.